Listed here is a single T cell receptor beta chain. As yet, its antigen is unknown. The sample belongs to a study of memory CD4+ T cells and cytomegalovirus serostatus. The sort gate was single viable CD3+CD4+CD8-CD45RO+ cells for memory CD4+ T cells. Points from the study as a whole: Each of approximately 73 CMV-associated TCRbeta sequences occurred in one to five individuals. Suggested: most of the CMV-linked TCR signature lies in CD4+ memory cells.

The CDR3 consists of 14 residues. Germline V gene sequence: CDR1 GTSNPN, CDR2 SVGIG (reference sequence). Deletions cut 5 bases from V and 6 bases from J, with 17 bases between. TCRdb's table, derived via immunoSEQ multiplex PCR, lists solely in-frame clones and lacks some. The table lists more than 35,000 clones, around 78% of them singletons. The V call is TRBV30, the J call TRBJ1-3; D call uncertain. This clonotype was obtained from an adult in good health and CMV-seronegative. What was sequenced was memory CD4+ T cells from blood. The CDR3 sequence is CAWSVLSPENTIYF. CDR3 nucleotide sequence: TGTGCCTGGTCAGTCCTATCGCCGGAAAACACCATATATTTT.